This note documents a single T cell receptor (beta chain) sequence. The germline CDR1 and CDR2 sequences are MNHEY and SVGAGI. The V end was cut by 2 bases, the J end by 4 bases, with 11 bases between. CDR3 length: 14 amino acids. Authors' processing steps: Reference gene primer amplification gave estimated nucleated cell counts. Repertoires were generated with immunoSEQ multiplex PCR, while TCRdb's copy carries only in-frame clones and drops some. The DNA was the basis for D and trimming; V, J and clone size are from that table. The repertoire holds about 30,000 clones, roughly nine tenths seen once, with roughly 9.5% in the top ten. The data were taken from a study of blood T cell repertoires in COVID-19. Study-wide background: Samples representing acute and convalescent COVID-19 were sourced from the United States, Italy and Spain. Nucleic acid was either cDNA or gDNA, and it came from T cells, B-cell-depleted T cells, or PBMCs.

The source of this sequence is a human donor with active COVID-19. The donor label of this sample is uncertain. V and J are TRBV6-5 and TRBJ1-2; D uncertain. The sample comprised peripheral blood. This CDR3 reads CASSYGVVPYGYTF. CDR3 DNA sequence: TGTGCCAGCAGTTACGGAGTAGTACCCTATGGCTACACCTTC.